This entry features one T cell receptor beta chain sequence. Its antigen remains undetermined. It has no much larger one-base neighbor in the sample; base qualities were not kept. Library construction relied on the immunoSEQ multiplex PCR assay. The deep sequencing platform assayed 80,000 to 100,000 TCR templates per sample. Genomic DNA extracted from sorted T cells was the material used for TCRbeta CDR3 sequencing. Processing in the source paper ran as follows. The R programming language was used for clonal analysis of the TCRbeta CDR3 data. Unstimulated samples were compared with post-reaction CFSE-low samples to define alloreactive CD4+ and CD8+ clones. By matching sequences to the repertoires of sorted unstimulated Treg and non-Treg cells, each alloreactive CD4+ clone was assigned a regulatory or non-regulatory origin. Here the immuneACCESS table is served through TCRdb, limited to in-frame sequences with V and J called. Missing clones are a known gap in these copies; in checked studies unresolved V genes cover under half, and the rest lacks a known reason. V, J and clone size are taken as reported in that table, and D and trimming were inferred from the DNA itself. The sample table shows some 100,000 clones, and about 90% are seen once. The ten biggest clones cover around 0.7% of the sample.

Sorted unstimulated T cells, along with proliferating T cells recovered from mixed lymphocyte reactions, underwent TCRbeta CDR3 sequencing. Fresh whole blood from 9 to 10 HLA-typed healthy donors served as the source for isolating PBMCs. To map where alloreactive clones came from, CD4+ regulatory T cells in the unstimulated state were FACS-sorted. The germline V end is reduced by 2 bases and the J end by 7 bases; junction bases left unmatched: 8. CDR1 and CDR2 are drawn from the germline V gene (reference sequence): LNHDA, SQIVND. The CDR3 holds 15 amino acids from the cysteine to the phenylalanine. Just the 45-base CDR3 DNA is kept, in frame starting at base 1. The sample originates from a study of siplizumab effects on memory and regulatory T cells (dated by TCRdb to the late 2010s). For the wider study: The study examined how the anti-CD2 antibody siplizumab affects alloreactive T-cell subsets in allogeneic mixed lymphocyte reactions built from human PBMCs.

Points the paper makes about the study in general: Because sequences below about 10^-5 frequency were poorly captured, only a minor fraction of alloreactive clones could be mapped to unstimulated subsets. Greater diversity appeared to be present in unstimulated naive T cells than in memory T cells, and a substantial contribution to the alloresponse seemed to be made by naive cells. The cumulative frequency of alloreactive sequences traceable to unstimulated CD4+ memory T cells was significantly reduced by siplizumab. Whether proliferating Tregs from siplizumab cultures were suppressive was not functionally confirmed. For roughly 75-97% of proliferating CD4+ or CD8+ clones, no naive or memory phenotype could be assigned. Among mappable alloreactive CD4+ clones, the Treg-derived fraction averaged approximately 66% with siplizumab versus 25% to 30% in control reactions.

This sequence originates from a human donor in good health. Recombination joined TRBV19 with TRBJ1-5, and 7 junction bases match TRBD1. Sequenced input: Tregs sorted from blood. CDR3 protein: CASSITRQGVQPQHF. The DNA reads as follows: TGTGCCAGTAGTATAACCCGCCAGGGGGTACAGCCCCAGCATTTT.